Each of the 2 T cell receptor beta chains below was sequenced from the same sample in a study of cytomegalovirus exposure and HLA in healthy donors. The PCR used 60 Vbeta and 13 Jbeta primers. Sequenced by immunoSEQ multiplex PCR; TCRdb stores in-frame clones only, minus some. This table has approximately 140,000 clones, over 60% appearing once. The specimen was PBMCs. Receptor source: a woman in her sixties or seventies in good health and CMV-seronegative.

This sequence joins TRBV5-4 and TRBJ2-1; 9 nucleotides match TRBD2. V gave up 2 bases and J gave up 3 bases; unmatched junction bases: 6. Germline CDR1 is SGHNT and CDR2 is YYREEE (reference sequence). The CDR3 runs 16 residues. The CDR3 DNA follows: TGTGCCAGCAGCTTAGGAGGCGGGGGGGTCTACAATGAGCAGTTCTTC. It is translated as CASSLGGGGVYNEQFF.

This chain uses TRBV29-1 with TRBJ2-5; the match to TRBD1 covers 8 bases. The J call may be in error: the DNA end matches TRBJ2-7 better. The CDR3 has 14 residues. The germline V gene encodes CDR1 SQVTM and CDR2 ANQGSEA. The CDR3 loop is CSASRQGLSYEQYF. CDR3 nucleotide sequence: TGCAGCGCCTCCCGACAGGGGTTATCCTACGAGCAGTACTTC.